Following are 22 T cell receptor beta chains from one sample sequenced in a study of T-cell reconstitution after alpha-beta-depleted transplantation in children (TCRdb year 2016). The label giving this sample's treatment or condition can be read as: allogeneic hematopoietic cell transplantation with graft depleted of TCRalphabeta T cells and CD19 B cells. Receptor libraries were prepared by PCR. The sample was run on an Illumina HiSeq 2500. TCR library preparation used molecular barcoding, with unique molecular identifiers applied to normalize quantification of the TCRbeta repertoire. Through fastp at Q25 and MiXCR, TCRdb rebuilt clones from the public reads, retaining in-frame beta chains. When rows share a CDR3 protein, they turn into one entry using the most common DNA and genes. The sample yields about 580,000 distinct CDR3 sequences; roughly 23% were counted once. Of the sample, 13% to 15% falls within the top ten clones.

The specimen was PBMCs, mostly from graft donor cells, collected 360 days after TCRalphabeta/CD19-depleted stem cell transplant. All receptors come from a boy under three years old who had a stem cell transplant for acute myeloid leukemia, so the T cells may come from the graft donor.

This clonotype has a handful of counts. A much larger clonotype is one base distant, so this may be a read error. V gene TRBV24-1 combines with J gene TRBJ2-3; D is unclear. V lost 9 bases and J lost 2, with 5 bases in between. Germline-derived CDR1 and CDR2 are KGHDR and SFDVKD. The CDR3 has 11 amino acids. The DNA for the CDR3 is TGTGCCACCGGGAACACAGATACGCAGTATTTT. This codes for CATGNTDTQYF.

The gene calls are TRBV20-1 and TRBJ2-7; D is uncertain. Looked up from germline, CDR1 is DFQATT and CDR2 is SNEGSKA (reference sequence). This CDR3 has 11 residues. V lost 6 bases to trimming and J lost 3 bases, with 9 bases between them. CDR3 in DNA: TGCAGTGCGGGATCCTTCTACGAGCAGTACTTC. Translation: CSAGSFYEQYF.

In this sample, this clonotype turned up many times. The chain recombines TRBV12-3 or TRBV12-4 with TRBJ2-5; D ambiguous. The CDR3 sequence is 12 residues long. V was shortened by 2 bases and J by 13 bases, with 14 bases between the two germline ends. The CDR3 is CASSLNEALRYF. DNA for the CDR3: TGTGCCAGCAGTTTAAACGAGGCGCTCCGGTACTTC.

This chain links TRBV5-1 with TRBJ2-2, with D perhaps being TRBD1 or TRBD2 (6 bases each). CDR3 size: 16 residues. Germline values: CDR1 SGHRS, CDR2 YFSETQ. Between the trimmed V and J ends, which lost 1 base and 7 bases, there was a span of 17 bases. This chain's CDR3 is CASSLPGRGAIGELFF. The CDR3 nucleotides are TGCGCCAGCAGCTTGCCTGGAAGGGGGGCAATCGGGGAGCTGTTTTTT.

This clonotype was seen many times. This chain links TRBV29-1 with TRBJ2-3; 10 nucleotides align to TRBD1. CDR1 is SQVTM and CDR2 is ANQGSEA in the germline V gene. The CDR3 consists of 14 residues. The V and J ends lost 4 bases and 3 bases, in that order; junction bases with no gene match: 4. CDR3 in amino acids: CSVGGQGKTDTQYF. As DNA, the CDR3 is TGCAGCGTTGGGGGACAGGGGAAGACAGATACGCAGTATTTT.

This clonotype has a handful of counts. The J gene is TRBJ2-7, the V gene TRBV10-3, with D perhaps matching TRBD1 (5 bases). Germline lookup yields CDR1 ENHRY and CDR2 SYGVKD. V lost 6 bases and J lost 2, with 11 bases in between. CDR3 length: 13 residues. CDR3 amino acids: CAIRASGTYEQYV. The CDR3 nucleotides are TGTGCCATCAGGGCTTCAGGGACCTACGAGCAGTACGTC.

The chain is built from TRBV12-5 and TRBJ2-2; D possibly corresponds to TRBD2 (6 bases). Germline loops: CDR1 LGHNT, CDR2 FRNRAP. The CDR3 is made up of 17 amino acids. The V gene lost 4 bases and the J gene lost 2 bases, with 17 bases spanning the gap. The CDR3 DNA sequence: TGTGCTAGTGGTTGGGACTGGTCGGGCCATAACACCGGGGAGCTGTTTTTT. Translated: CASGWDWSGHNTGELFF. Variable domain in full (rest from reference TRBV12-5 and TRBJ2-2): DARVTQTPRHKVTEMGQEVTMRCQPILGHNTVFWYRQTMMQGLELLAYFRNRAPLDDSGMPKDRFSAEMPDATLATLKIQPSEPRDSAVYFCASGWDWSGHNTGELFFGEGSRLTVL.

V and J are TRBV28 and TRBJ2-3, with D tentatively TRBD1 (5 bases). V was shortened by 5 bases and J by 2 bases, with 17 bases between the two germline ends. Germline CDR1 MDHEN, CDR2 SYDVKM. This CDR3 is 16 amino acids long. CDR3 protein: CASSASFREITDTQYF. The DNA for the CDR3 is TGTGCCAGCAGTGCATCTTTCAGGGAAATCACAGATACGCAGTATTTT. Full variable domain (remainder filled in from reference TRBV28 and TRBJ2-3): DVKVTQSSRYLVKRTGEKVFLECVQDMDHENMFWYRQDPGLGLRLIYFSYDVKMKEKGDIPEGYSVSREKKERFSLILESASTNQTSMYLCASSASFREITDTQYFGPGTRLTVL.

This clonotype has a handful of counts. The chain carries TRBV5-1 and TRBJ2-3, with unresolved D. Per the germline V gene, CDR1 is SGHRS and CDR2 is YFSETQ. The CDR3 totals 15 residues. The V end was cut by 0 bases, the J end by 0 bases, with 8 bases between. CDR3 region: CASSLAVGSTDTQYF. In DNA form, the CDR3 reads TGCGCCAGCAGCTTGGCCGTGGGGAGCACAGATACGCAGTATTTT.

This clonotype was seen just once. Given the absence of the conserved phenylalanine or tryptophan at the CDR3 end, a read error is likely. The rearrangement joins TRBV29-1 to TRBJ1-1, with TRBD1 identical over 8 bases. V gave up 7 bases and J gave up 3 bases; unmatched junction bases: 7. The length of the CDR3 is 13 residues. CDR1 and CDR2 from the germline V gene are SQVTM and ANQGSEA. For the CDR3, the DNA is TGCAGCGCCTGGGGACAGGCGGACACTGAAGCTTTCTTA. Translating it yields CSAWGQADTEAFL.

This clonotype occurred once. The chain joins TRBV27 to TRBJ2-2; D remains ambiguous. The CDR3 sequence is 15 residues long. CDR1 and CDR2 (germline): MNHEY, SMNVEV (reference sequence). Trimming removed 1 base at V and 4 bases at J, with 10 bases between. As DNA, the CDR3 is TGTGCCAGCAGTTTATGGGCAGGCTCCACCGGGGAGCTGTTTTTT. Translated: CASSLWAGSTGELFF.

The table lists this clonotype with many counts. The genes are TRBV20-1 and TRBJ2-6, with D hard to call. Trimming pared 7 bases from V and 0 bases from J, leaving 10 bases between. Germline CDR1 DFQATT, CDR2 SNEGSKA (reference sequence). The CDR3 extends over 14 amino acids. The CDR3: CSVRSVSGANVLTF. In DNA, the CDR3 is TGCAGTGTCCGAAGCGTCTCTGGGGCCAACGTCCTGACTTTC.

This chain links TRBV12-3 or TRBV12-4 with TRBJ1-3; D unclear. CDR3 length: 11 amino acids. Trimming removed 3 bases at V and 10 bases at J, with 7 bases between. The DNA of the CDR3 is TGTGCCAGCAGTTTTGGCGAGACCATATATTTT. It is translated as CASSFGETIYF.

At least ten counts were recorded for this clonotype. The chain joins TRBV2 to TRBJ2-2; 10 bases are a match to TRBD1. J lost 7 bases, V lost 6 bases, and 8 bases had no gene match. The length of the CDR3 is 15 residues. Per the germline V gene, CDR1 is SNHLY and CDR2 is FYNNEI. Here the CDR3 reads CASSPLGQGIGELFF. The CDR3 region has the DNA TGTGCCAGCAGCCCCCTGGGACAGGGGATCGGGGAGCTGTTTTTT.

There are a few counts of this clonotype. The chain joins TRBV9 to TRBJ1-2; 7 bases are a match to TRBD1. This CDR3 spans 15 amino acids. Germline CDR1 SGDLS, CDR2 YYNGEE. The J segment lost 4 bases and the V segment lost 3 bases, leaving 9 bases of the junction unmatched. This CDR3 reads CASSGRQGSPYGYTF. Written as DNA, the CDR3 is TGTGCCAGCAGCGGACGACAGGGCTCGCCCTATGGCTACACCTTC.

This clonotype turned up a few times. The V call is TRBV6-5, the J call TRBJ2-5; the D is unclear. The germline V gene encodes CDR1 MNHEY and CDR2 SVGAGI. The CDR3 is made up of 16 amino acids. The V and J ends lost 6 bases and 4 bases respectively, with 21 bases between them. CDR3: CASSQRLSAGVETQYF. The CDR3 DNA reads as TGTGCCAGCAGCCAAAGGTTGTCGGCTGGGGTAGAGACCCAGTACTTC.

The CDR3, as DNA: TGCGCCAGCAGCCCTCCGGGACAGGGAAACACCATATATTTT. Protein: CASSPPGQGNTIYF. This chain links TRBV4-1 with TRBJ1-3; TRBD1 aligns across 7 bases. Germline V lookup: CDR1 MGHRA, CDR2 YSYEKL. This CDR3 has 14 residues. Losses at the gene ends were 4 bases for V and 4 bases for J; bases not matched to a gene: 4.

This clonotype appeared once. V usage is TRBV11-3 and J usage is TRBJ1-1, with D perhaps TRBD1 (5 bases). This CDR3 spans 14 amino acids. Germline V gene data show CDR1 as SGHNT and CDR2 as YENEEA. Trimming removed 9 bases from V and 6 bases from J, with 20 bases in between. This CDR3 is CARTILGPRSEAFF. CDR3 coding DNA: TGTGCCAGGACCATCCTGGGGCCTAGGTCTGAAGCTTTCTTT.

Ten or more counts support this clonotype. The chain uses TRBV29-1 and TRBJ2-3; D not certain. The CDR3 extends over 13 amino acids. CDR1 is SQVTM, CDR2 ANQGSEA, per germline. V was shortened by 5 bases and J by 1 base, with 10 bases between the two germline ends. This CDR3 is CSVRIARTDTQYF. The CDR3 nucleotides read TGCAGCGTTAGGATTGCCCGCACAGATACGCAGTATTTT.

Many counts were recorded for this clonotype. The J gene is TRBJ2-7, the V gene TRBV20-1; 9 bases are shared with TRBD1. V lost 3 bases and J lost 4; bases outside the gene matches: 4. The CDR3 has 13 residues. Germline V gives CDR1 DFQATT, CDR2 SNEGSKA (reference sequence). The CDR3 DNA reads as TGCAGTGCTAGTCTACAGGGGGCGTACGAGCAGTACGTC. It is translated as CSASLQGAYEQYV.

This clonotype was detected a few times. This chain uses TRBV7-8 with TRBJ2-3; D call uncertain. Germline CDR1 is SGHVS and CDR2 is FQNEAQ. The CDR3 contains 18 residues. V was pared by 3 bases and J by 2 bases, with 21 bases between. The chain's CDR3 is CASSFGWAERVLTDTQYF. For the CDR3, the DNA is TGTGCCAGCAGCTTCGGTTGGGCAGAACGGGTCCTCACAGATACGCAGTATTTT.

Ten or more counts support this clonotype. The V gene is TRBV5-1, the J gene TRBJ2-3; TRBD1 matches at 7 bases. V shed 7 bases and J 2 bases; nucleotides not matched to a gene: 7. The CDR3 is 14 residues long. Germline-derived CDR1 and CDR2 are SGHRS and YFSETQ. The CDR3 loop is CASGRTGDTDTQYF. The DNA of the CDR3 is TGCGCCAGCGGCCGGACAGGTGACACAGATACGCAGTATTTT.